Below, 15 T cell receptor beta chains from the same sample are listed, as sequenced in a study of CXCR3-negative and CXCR3-positive naive CD8 T cells. The TRB cDNA libraries were prepared by 5' RACE with UMI labels. TCRdb reprocessed the 5' RACE reads and reports one entry per CDR3 protein, with no DNA. This sample contains tens of thousands of distinct CDR3 sequences. Source material: memory CD8+ T cells from blood. These receptors were obtained from a human donor in good health. Some clones in this sample may be carry-over from other donors' samples.

The chain links TRBV7-3 to TRBJ2-3. The CDR3 consists of 14 residues. The germline V gene has CDR1 SGHTA and CDR2 FQGTGA. CDR3: CASSSAGGADTQYF.

The rearrangement links TRBV5-1 to TRBJ2-3; absent DNA, TCRdb's TRBD2 call cannot be checked. Germline V gene data show CDR1 as SGHRS and CDR2 as YFSETQ. This CDR3 region has 15 residues. CDR3 region: CASSPQLAGGDTQYF.

The chain recombines TRBV7-9 with TRBJ1-4; TCRdb designates TRBD1, a call that cannot be tested without DNA. Germline CDR1 is SEHNR and CDR2 is FQNEAQ (reference sequence). The CDR3 extends over 16 amino acids. The CDR3 reads CASSSSRGGINEKLFF.

The gene calls are TRBV28 and TRBJ1-1; TCRdb calls TRBD1, which cannot be checked without DNA. Germline CDR1 and CDR2: MDHEN and SYDVKM. CDR3 length: 14 amino acids. CDR3 amino acids: CASSFPGMNTEAFF.

The rearrangement uses TRBV20-1 and TRBJ2-7; the D gene TCRdb calls, TRBD1, cannot be checked with no DNA. CDR3 size: 14 residues. Germline-derived CDR1 and CDR2 are DFQATT and SNEGSKA (reference sequence). CDR3: CSAREGTGSGWQYF.

The chain uses TRBV28 and TRBJ2-1; checking the TCRdb D call of TRBD2 is not possible without DNA. There are 13 residues in the CDR3. Germline V gene sequence: CDR1 MDHEN, CDR2 SYDVKM. The CDR3 loop reads CAGSGRFLNEQFF.

This chain joins TRBV6-2 or TRBV6-3 and TRBJ1-5; no DNA is available, so the TRBD1 call from TCRdb remains unchecked. The CDR3 runs 16 residues. Per germline, CDR1 MNHEY and CDR2 SVGEGT. The CDR3 sequence is CASSDTGGGSNQPQHF.

The chain has TRBV7-9 and TRBJ1-1; TCRdb gives TRBD1 as the D gene, but with no DNA this cannot be confirmed. CDR1 and CDR2 from the germline V gene are SEHNR and FQNEAQ (reference sequence). This CDR3 has 14 amino acids. Here the CDR3 reads CASSPAGTKSEAFF.

The rearrangement links TRBV12-3 or TRBV12-4 to TRBJ2-1. There are 15 residues in the CDR3. The CDR3 here is CASGQPASSYNEQFF.

The J gene is TRBJ1-2, the V gene TRBV6-5; lacking DNA, the TRBD1 call made by TCRdb goes unchecked. Germline V gene lookup returns CDR1 MNHEY and CDR2 SVGAGI. The CDR3 contains 13 residues. CDR3 in amino acids: CASSYNRVGGYTF.

The J gene is TRBJ1-6, the V gene TRBV12-3 or TRBV12-4; TCRdb indicates TRBD1, and absent DNA this call remains unverified. The CDR3 loop spans 14 amino acids. CDR3 amino acids: CASSIRGTTPLLHF.

The rearrangement uses TRBV11-2 and TRBJ2-7; TCRdb indicates TRBD2, and absent DNA this call remains unverified. The CDR3 loop spans 13 amino acids. Germline V gene data show CDR1 as SGHAT and CDR2 as FQNNGV. This chain's CDR3 is CASSLGPHYEQYF.

The chain joins TRBV6-2 or TRBV6-3 to TRBJ2-7; TCRdb's D call, TRBD2, is unchecked because there is no DNA. The CDR3 extends over 15 amino acids. Germline V gene sequence: CDR1 MNHEY, CDR2 SVGEGT. CDR3 region: CASSYWAGGRYEQYF.

The chain joins TRBV29-1 to TRBJ2-3. The CDR3 totals 13 residues. CDR1 is SQVTM and CDR2 is ANQGSEA in the germline V gene. This chain's CDR3 is CSVVARGTDTQYF.

The rearrangement joins TRBV5-1 to TRBJ2-7; no DNA is available, so the TRBD2 call from TCRdb remains unchecked. Germline V gene lookup returns CDR1 SGHRS and CDR2 YFSETQ. CDR3 length: 16 residues. The CDR3 loop reads CASSSGPAGGSYEQYF.